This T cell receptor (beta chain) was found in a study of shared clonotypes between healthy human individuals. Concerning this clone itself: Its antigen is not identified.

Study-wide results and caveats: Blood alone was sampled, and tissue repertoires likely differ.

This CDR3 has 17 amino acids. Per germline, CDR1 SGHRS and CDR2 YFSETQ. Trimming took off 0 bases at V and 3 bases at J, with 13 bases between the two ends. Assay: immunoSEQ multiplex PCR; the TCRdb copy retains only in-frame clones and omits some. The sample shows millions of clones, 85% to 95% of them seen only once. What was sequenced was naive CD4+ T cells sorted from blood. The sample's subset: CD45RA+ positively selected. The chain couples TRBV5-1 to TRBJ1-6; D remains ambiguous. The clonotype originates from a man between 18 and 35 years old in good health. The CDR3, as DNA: TGCGCCAGCAGCTTGGGGCAGCACGATTTCTATAATTCACCCCTCCACTTT. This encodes CASSLGQHDFYNSPLHF. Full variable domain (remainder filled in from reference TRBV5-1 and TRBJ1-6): KAGVTQTPRYLIKTRGQQVTLSCSPISGHRSVSWYQQTPGQGLQFLFEYFSETQRNKGNFPGRFSGRQFSNSRSEMNVSTLELGDSALYLCASSLGQHDFYNSPLHFGNGTRLTVT.